The clone carrying this T cell receptor (beta chain) occurred many times. The antigen is unknown. Germline assignment: CDR1 SGHDN and CDR2 FVKESK. Trimming left V 2 bases short and J 7 bases short, with 6 bases between. The CDR3 is made up of 13 amino acids. These data originate in a study of identical twins. TCRdb ran MiXCR on the 5' RACE reads and lists one entry per CDR3 protein. The data show 450,000 or so distinct CDR3 sequences, about 13% seen once. Study-wide results and limits: Beta out-of-frame twin sharing showed a weaker excess.

The same data also contributed to another study, on yellow fever vaccine responses in identical twins.

The receptor comes from a woman aged 18-29 years in good health. What was sequenced was CD4+ T cells sorted from blood. V is TRBV14 and J is TRBJ1-6; D is ambiguous. The CDR3 DNA follows: TGTGCCAGCAGCCAACACGGGAATTCACCCCTCCACTTT. The encoded protein is CASSQHGNSPLHF. Combining the CDR3 with reference TRBV14 and TRBJ1-6 gives the whole variable domain EAGVTQFPSHSVIEKGQTVTLRCDPISGHDNLYWYRRVMGKEIKFLLHFVKESKQDESGMPNNRFLAERTGGTYSTLKVQPAELEDSGVYFCASSQHGNSPLHFGNGTRLTVT.